A selection of T cell receptor beta chains follows, all from one sample in a study of T cell responses to AZD1222 COVID-19 vaccine. Sequenced by immunoSEQ multiplex PCR; TCRdb stores in-frame clones only, minus some. The sample holds about 120,000 clones, 80% to 90% seen once. Sequences were derived from peripheral blood, sampled on day 0 of AZD1222 vaccination. These receptors were collected from an adult in good health. The conserved cysteine and the conserved F or W are not part of the CDR3 here. The order of the fields is V gene, clone size, CDR3 protein. Clone size is shown for a subset of rows, as once, few, many or a class of expanded clone.

v_gene: TRBV11-3
abundance: NA
CDR3aa: ASSPGGTGYTGELF

v_gene: TRBV9
abundance: NA
CDR3aa: ASSVSRDPYEQY

v_gene: TRBV9
abundance: once
CDR3aa: ASSVGPGLAGGPHEQY

v_gene: TRBV6-5
abundance: few
CDR3aa: ASSYSGVPSGNTIY

v_gene: TRBV1
abundance: NA
CDR3aa: TSSRGDFVYEQY

v_gene: TRBV12-3/TRBV12-4
abundance: NA
CDR3aa: ASSFTGGDGYT

v_gene: TRBV9
abundance: NA
CDR3aa: ASSEKGLAGWSDTQY

v_gene: TRBV19
abundance: NA
CDR3aa: ASSSDGRSYGYT

v_gene: TRBV27
abundance: once
CDR3aa: ASSLSSYNEQF

v_gene: TRBV27
abundance: NA
CDR3aa: ASSLGAGKYNSPLH

v_gene: TRBV20-1
abundance: NA
CDR3aa: SASSPTWDTEAF

v_gene: TRBV7-9
abundance: NA
CDR3aa: ASIIGAASGSGV

v_gene: TRBV28
abundance: NA
CDR3aa: ASSSPNKWGYT

v_gene: TRBV6-5
abundance: NA
CDR3aa: ASPAAATNEKLF

v_gene: TRBV7-2
abundance: NA
CDR3aa: ASTLAFPDTQY

v_gene: TRBV6-5
abundance: NA
CDR3aa: ASSWGGQGVETQY

v_gene: TRBV7-3
abundance: NA
CDR3aa: ASSFGTPGETQY

v_gene: TRBV6-6
abundance: NA
CDR3aa: ASSYEGALGYT

v_gene: TRBV5-6
abundance: NA
CDR3aa: ASSFAGGTDTQY

v_gene: TRBV28
abundance: NA
CDR3aa: ASSRLRGGGYT

v_gene: TRBV6-5
abundance: NA
CDR3aa: ASSRGHSYEQY

v_gene: TRBV3-1/TRBV3-2
abundance: NA
CDR3aa: ASSQAPGGGNQPQH

v_gene: TRBV5-1
abundance: NA
CDR3aa: ASRLADNEQF

v_gene: TRBV28
abundance: NA
CDR3aa: ASSQIRGNQPQH

v_gene: TRBV2
abundance: NA
CDR3aa: ASSPGQDEEDEQY

v_gene: TRBV7-8
abundance: few
CDR3aa: ASSLATGGQETQY

v_gene: TRBV9
abundance: NA
CDR3aa: ASSGGPGDEQF

v_gene: TRBV9
abundance: once
CDR3aa: ASSPPRRGSEAF

v_gene: TRBV4-1
abundance: NA
CDR3aa: ASSAGTSLSAQY

v_gene: TRBV28
abundance: NA
CDR3aa: ASRVRGRGFGGSTEAF

v_gene: TRBV5-6
abundance: NA
CDR3aa: ASSLGRSYEQY

v_gene: TRBV14
abundance: NA
CDR3aa: ASSQDGGILGRTKYNEQF

v_gene: TRBV11-2
abundance: NA
CDR3aa: ASSPSPGTYEQY

v_gene: TRBV6-6
abundance: NA
CDR3aa: ASSLRRDGSYNEQF

v_gene: TRBV4-1
abundance: NA
CDR3aa: ASSTRQASNQPQH

v_gene: TRBV28
abundance: NA
CDR3aa: ASSPGGGVGELF

v_gene: TRBV9
abundance: NA
CDR3aa: ASSVGGQGFTEAF

v_gene: TRBV2
abundance: NA
CDR3aa: ASHLDRERGYT

v_gene: TRBV7-3
abundance: once
CDR3aa: ASSLNSGGLEQF

v_gene: TRBV4-3
abundance: NA
CDR3aa: ASSGKEGSNYGYT

v_gene: TRBV9
abundance: NA
CDR3aa: ASSVGQGDNSPLH

v_gene: TRBV19
abundance: NA
CDR3aa: ASSMGWETGELF

v_gene: TRBV11-2
abundance: NA
CDR3aa: ASSPRLAGVSTDTQY

v_gene: TRBV27
abundance: once
CDR3aa: ASSLFPQAHGYT

v_gene: TRBV13
abundance: NA
CDR3aa: ASSLGQTGNTEAF

v_gene: TRBV19
abundance: few
CDR3aa: ASSLGLAGVHNEQF

v_gene: TRBV10-1
abundance: once
CDR3aa: ASSVGLTGGDQETQY